These 23 T cell receptor beta chains were all obtained from the same sample, sequenced in a study of blood T cells in healthy people across ages. The use of a sample-barcoded 5' primer and a J-beta primer mix characterized a second PCR of roughly 7 to 11 cycles. TCRdb re-called the 5' RACE reads through MiXCR, storing one row per CDR3 protein. The table includes about 830,000 distinct CDR3 sequences, 55% to 70% detected once. The sequencing input was blood. The receptors were sampled from a man aged 25 to 40 in good health.

The V call is TRBV27, the J call TRBJ2-7, with no clear D. The DNA end lines up better with TRBJ2-5; the J call may be wrong. CDR3 length: 14 amino acids. Germline lookup yields CDR1 MNHEY and CDR2 SMNVEV (reference sequence). This chain's CDR3 is CASSPRRRSGTQYF. The DNA for the CDR3 is TGTGCCAGCAGTCCAAGACGGAGATCGGGGACCCAGTACTTC.

The gene calls are TRBV5-1 and TRBJ2-5, with 8 bases lining up with TRBD2. This CDR3 spans 14 amino acids. V dropped 4 bases and J dropped 3; count of bases not matched to a gene: 5. Germline V gene sequence: CDR1 SGHRS, CDR2 YFSETQ. CDR3 protein: CASSRAGGEETQYF. The CDR3 nucleotides are TGCGCCAGCAGCCGTGCGGGGGGAGAAGAGACCCAGTACTTC.

This chain joins TRBV6-5 and TRBJ1-4; 7 bases are shared with TRBD1. The ends lost 0 bases at V and 7 bases at J; junction bases unmatched: 8. Germline CDR1 MNHEY, CDR2 SVGAGI. The CDR3 consists of 16 residues. The CDR3: CASSYSLSGGGEKLFF. CDR3 DNA: TGTGCCAGCAGTTACTCGTTGTCAGGGGGTGGTGAAAAACTGTTTTTT.

The chain joins TRBV7-9 to TRBJ2-3; TRBD2 aligns across 7 bases. Germline-derived CDR1 and CDR2 are SEHNR and FQNEAQ (reference sequence). This CDR3 spans 15 amino acids. The ends lost 4 bases at V and 0 bases at J; junction bases unmatched: 4. CDR3 protein: CASSSSGASTDTQYF. The CDR3 bases are TGTGCCAGCAGCTCCAGCGGGGCTAGCACAGATACGCAGTATTTT.

The V call is TRBV20-1, the J call TRBJ2-5, with 7 bases lining up with TRBD1. The end of the DNA is better explained by TRBJ2-7, so the J call may be wrong. The length of the CDR3 is 15 residues. Germline loops: CDR1 DFQATT, CDR2 SNEGSKA (reference sequence). CDR3 in amino acids: CSASPTPTGIFEQYF. For the CDR3, the DNA is TGCAGTGCTAGCCCCACACCGACAGGGATCTTCGAGCAGTACTTC.

This chain links TRBV20-1 with TRBJ2-4; D might be TRBD2 (5 bases). The V end lost 6 bases, the J end lost 11 bases, and 14 bases lay between the germline ends. CDR3 length equals 11 residues. Germline assignment: CDR1 DFQATT and CDR2 SNEGSKA (reference sequence). CDR3 in DNA: TGCAGTGCACCGAAAGAGGGCGTTCAGTACTTC. Residues: CSAPKEGVQYF.

This clonotype was seen a few times. The genes are TRBV20-1 and TRBJ2-5; a possible D gene is TRBD2 (6 bases). The V end was cut by 3 bases, the J end by 4 bases, with 12 bases between. Germline assignment: CDR1 DFQATT and CDR2 SNEGSKA (reference sequence). The CDR3 contains 13 residues. The CDR3 here is CSARVLGGETQYF. In nucleotides, the CDR3 is TGCAGTGCTAGGGTTTTGGGGGGAGAGACCCAGTACTTC.

The rearrangement joins TRBV6-2 or TRBV6-3 to TRBJ1-2; 9 nucleotides align to TRBD1. The CDR3 length is 13 residues. From germline, CDR1 is MNHEY and CDR2 SVGEGT. V gave up 6 bases and J gave up 6 bases; unmatched junction bases: 5. The CDR3 sequence: CASSGTGWHGYTF. The CDR3 region has the DNA TGTGCCAGCAGCGGGACAGGGTGGCATGGCTACACCTTC.

The rearrangement joins TRBV20-1 to TRBJ2-1; D might be TRBD2 (6 bases). Germline V gene data show CDR1 as DFQATT and CDR2 as SNEGSKA (reference sequence). V was trimmed by 5 bases and J by 5 bases, leaving 19 bases between them. This CDR3 is built from 15 residues. CDR3: CSAAPSAGNNNEQFF. The CDR3 coding sequence is TGCAGTGCTGCGCCCTCCGCGGGAAATAACAATGAGCAGTTCTTC.

Of note for this clonotype: Since a much larger clone is just one base distant, this may be a read error. The J gene is TRBJ2-1, the V gene TRBV20-1; D ambiguous. The CDR3 is 11 amino acids. Germline V lookup: CDR1 DFQATT, CDR2 SNEGSKA (reference sequence). Here the CDR3 reads CSAKSDNGQFF. The CDR3, as DNA: TGCAGTGCGAAAAGCGACAATGGGCAGTTCTTC.

This clonotype was counted between two and nine times. The chain employs TRBV2 and TRBJ2-7; tentatively, D is TRBD2 (6 bases). This CDR3 is built from 11 residues. Looked up from germline, CDR1 is SNHLY and CDR2 is FYNNEI. V lost 8 bases to trimming and J lost 4 bases, with 9 bases between them. The DNA of the CDR3 is TGTGCCAGCTTACGGGGGTACGAGCAGTACTTC. This codes for CASLRGYEQYF.

The chain uses TRBV10-3 and TRBJ1-2; maybe TRBD1 (5 bases). The V gene lost 11 bases and the J gene lost 6 bases, with 19 bases spanning the gap. The CDR3 runs 13 residues. Germline V gene data show CDR1 as ENHRY and CDR2 as SYGVKD. The CDR3 protein is CAPKRSQGHGYTF. The CDR3, as DNA: TGTGCCCCCAAACGGTCCCAGGGACATGGCTACACCTTC.

This clonotype appeared a few times. The rearrangement uses TRBV20-1 and TRBJ2-1; 8 nucleotides line up with TRBD2. The CDR3 length is 15 residues. Looked up from germline, CDR1 is DFQATT and CDR2 is SNEGSKA (reference sequence). The V segment lost 0 bases and the J segment 6 bases; nucleotides outside the gene matches: 7. The CDR3 spells CSAREGAGDINEQFF. The DNA for the CDR3 is TGCAGTGCTAGAGAGGGAGCGGGAGATATCAATGAGCAGTTCTTC.

This rearrangement joins TRBV4-2 to TRBJ2-7, with 9 positions matching TRBD2. Per germline, CDR1 LGHNA and CDR2 YNFKEQ. V was clipped by 0 bases and J by 1 base; unmatched bases: 7. The CDR3 contains 17 residues. The CDR3 region has the DNA TGTGCCAGCAGCCAAGAGTCCGGGACTAGCCTATCCTACGAGCAGTACTTC. The encoded protein is CASSQESGTSLSYEQYF.

This rearrangement joins TRBV20-1 to TRBJ2-1, with 7 nucleotides matching TRBD1. The CDR3 extends over 16 amino acids. V dropped 6 bases and J dropped 0; count of bases not matched to a gene: 11. Germline V CDR1 and CDR2: DFQATT, SNEGSKA (reference sequence). The CDR3 spells CSASHRGASSYNEQFF. CDR3 nucleotide sequence: TGCAGTGCATCGCACAGGGGCGCTAGCTCCTACAATGAGCAGTTCTTC.

A word on this clonotype: Germline is not matched at one junction end, which may reflect a read error. The chain is built from TRBV14 and TRBJ2-1, with TRBD1 matching 8 bases. CDR1 is SGHDN and CDR2 is FVKESK in the germline V gene. The CDR3 is 15 amino acids. As DNA, the CDR3 is TGTGCCAGCAGACAAGGACAGGGCTCCTACAATGAGCAGTTCTTC. Protein product: CASRQGQGSYNEQFF.

The chain has TRBV3-1 and TRBJ2-5; possible D gene TRBD2, 6 bases. Germline assignment: CDR1 LGHDT and CDR2 YNNKEL (reference sequence). The ends were cut back, 1 base at V and 11 bases at J, with 26 bases in the middle. This CDR3 region has 17 residues. The CDR3: CASSQAKVSGRVWEQYF. The CDR3, as DNA: TGTGCCAGCAGCCAAGCAAAGGTTAGCGGACGGGTCTGGGAGCAGTACTTC.

This rearrangement joins TRBV20-1 to TRBJ2-2; D call uncertain. The germline CDR1 and CDR2 sequences are DFQATT and SNEGSKA (reference sequence). With 2 bases removed from V and 0 bases from J, the gap between germline ends came to 10 bases. The CDR3 covers 15 residues. The CDR3 here is CSARSVQANTGELFF. CDR3 sequence (DNA): TGCAGTGCTAGATCCGTTCAGGCGAACACCGGGGAGCTGTTTTTT.

The chain recombines TRBV7-9 with TRBJ1-2; unclear D gene. The CDR3 contains 14 residues. CDR1 is SEHNR, CDR2 FQNEAQ, per germline (reference sequence). Trimming removed 6 bases from V and 0 bases from J, with 11 bases in between. CDR3 sequence (DNA): TGTGCCAGCAGGATGATAGGATCTAACTATGGCTACACCTTC. Its translation: CASRMIGSNYGYTF.

This rearrangement joins TRBV25-1 to TRBJ1-6; D gene unclear. V was cut by 6 bases and J by 10 bases, with 10 bases left in between. This CDR3 region has 12 residues. CDR1 and CDR2 from the germline V gene are MGHDK and SYGVNS. CDR3 protein: CASRGNGSPLHF. The CDR3 nucleotides are TGTGCCAGCAGGGGGAACGGCTCACCCCTCCACTTT.

The sample holds many counts of this clonotype. The chain has TRBV7-2 and TRBJ1-6; 7 bases are a match to TRBD1. The CDR3 sequence is 14 residues long. Germline V gives CDR1 SGHTA, CDR2 FQGNSA. V lost 5 bases, J lost 15 bases, and 13 bases stayed unmatched. CDR3 DNA sequence: TGTGCCAGCAGCCTTGGGACAGTGCGGTCGGGCCTCCACTTT. Protein product: CASSLGTVRSGLHF.

The rearrangement links TRBV29-1 to TRBJ2-5; D ambiguous. This CDR3 has 13 amino acids. The V end lost 7 bases, the J end lost 0 bases, and 12 bases lay between the germline ends. Germline V lookup: CDR1 SQVTM, CDR2 ANQGSEA. The chain's CDR3 is CSATLIYQETQYF. CDR3 bases: TGCAGCGCAACGCTAATATACCAAGAGACCCAGTACTTC.

CDR3 protein: CASSQERGNYYEQYF. The CDR3 nucleotides are TGTGCCAGCAGCCAAGAACGGGGAAACTACTACGAGCAGTACTTC. V is TRBV3-1 and J is TRBJ2-5; maybe TRBD2 (5 bases). The J call may be mistaken, given a closer DNA end match to TRBJ2-7. The CDR3 runs 15 residues. Germline values: CDR1 LGHDT, CDR2 YNNKEL (reference sequence).